A selection of T cell receptor beta chains follows, all from one sample in a study of blood T cell repertoires in COVID-19. The repertoire was sequenced with immunoSEQ multiplex PCR; TCRdb's copy has only in-frame clones and lacks some. The profile shows about 300,000 clones, around 88% of them singletons. Sequencing was carried out using peripheral blood. The receptors stem from a woman in her thirties who had recovered from COVID-19. Both conserved end residues are part of each CDR3. A D gene is named only where the DNA matches it firmly. Clone size is stated in some rows and not others, as once, few, many or a class when expanded.

size	V	J	D	DNA	CDR3
-	TRBV5-4	TRBJ2-2	-	TGTGCCAGCAGCTTAGGGGGGGCCTGGGGCACCGGGGAGCTGTTTTTT	CASSLGGAWGTGELFF
-	TRBV7-9	TRBJ1-4	-	TGTGCCAGCAGCTGGGGGGAGGACAAACTGTTTTTT	CASSWGEDKLFF
-	TRBV3-1/TRBV3-2	TRBJ2-7	TRBD1	TGTGCCAGCAGCCAGCCGGGACAGGGGACCTACGAGCAGTACTTC	CASSQPGQGTYEQYF
-	TRBV9	TRBJ2-7	TRBD1	TGTGCCAGCAGCGTAGGACAGGGAAACTACGAGCAGTACTTC	CASSVGQGNYEQYF
-	TRBV21-1	TRBJ2-7	-	TGTGCCAGCAGCATATCACAGAAATCCTACGAGCAGTACTTC	CASSISQKSYEQYF
-	TRBV6-5	TRBJ1-5	-	TGTGCCAGCAGTTACTCGATGGGAGGGCAGCCCCAGCATTTT	CASSYSMGGQPQHF
-	TRBV14	TRBJ2-1	-	TGTGCCAGCAGCTCCTTAGGGAGCTCCTACAATGAGCAGTTCTTC	CASSSLGSSYNEQFF
-	TRBV10-3	TRBJ2-5	-	TGTGCCATCAGTGAGGGACTGAACCAAGAGACCCAGTACTTC	CAISEGLNQETQYF
-	TRBV27	TRBJ2-2	-	TGTGCCAGCAGTAAGACAGTCGAATCTAGGCTGTTTTTT	CASSKTVESRLFF
-	TRBV24-1	TRBJ2-3	TRBD1	TGTGCCACCAGTGATACCCGACAGGGGGCGCGGGCAGATACGCAGTATTTT	CATSDTRQGARADTQYF
-	TRBV10-3	TRBJ1-4	TRBD1	TGTGCCATCAGGGGGACAGGGGGCGATGAAAAACTGTTTTTT	CAIRGTGGDEKLFF
-	TRBV19	TRBJ2-5	-	TGTGCCAGTAGTATTTTTCTCCTGGAGACCCAGTACTTC	CASSIFLLETQYF
once	TRBV9	TRBJ1-4	-	TGTGCCAGCAGCGTAGAACCGGGGAGTACTAATGAAAAACTGTTTTTT	CASSVEPGSTNEKLFF
-	TRBV7-2	TRBJ1-2	TRBD1	TGTGCCAGCAGCTTAGGGGGACAGCCCTATGGCTACACCTTC	CASSLGGQPYGYTF
-	TRBV11-3	TRBJ2-1	-	TGTGCCAGCAGCACAGGGACTAACAATGAGCAGTTCTTC	CASSTGTNNEQFF
-	TRBV7-3	TRBJ1-3	TRBD1	TGTGCCAGCAGCCCGGGACAGGGCACTGGAAACACCATATATTTT	CASSPGQGTGNTIYF
-	TRBV10-3	TRBJ2-1	-	TGTGCCATCAGTAGGGCCCAGGTGGAGGCCCCTTACAATGAGCAGTTCTTC	CAISRAQVEAPYNEQFF
-	TRBV10-3	TRBJ2-3	TRBD2	TGTGCCATCAGGGAGACTAGCGGGAAAAGCACAGATACGCAGTATTTT	CAIRETSGKSTDTQYF
-	TRBV28	TRBJ1-2	-	TGTGCCAGCAGTTTAGTTAGAACAGCCATTAGTGGCTACACCTTC	CASSLVRTAISGYTF
-	TRBV2	TRBJ2-3	TRBD1	TGTGCCAGCAGAGTTGACAGGGGGCCGGCAGATACGCAGTATTTT	CASRVDRGPADTQYF
-	TRBV5-5	TRBJ1-6	-	TGTGCCAGCAGCGCCAACAGGGTTAGCGCCTATAATTCACCCCTCCACTTT	CASSANRVSAYNSPLHF
-	TRBV9	TRBJ2-2	TRBD2	TGTGCCAGCAGCGTAGTTGCGGGGGGCGATCGCGGGGAGCTGTTTTTT	CASSVVAGGDRGELFF
-	TRBV5-1	TRBJ2-3	-	TGCGCCAGCAGCTTGTTATCGGCGGGGAGCACAGATACGCAGTATTTT	CASSLLSAGSTDTQYF
-	TRBV28	TRBJ1-4	-	TGTGCCAGCAGTCCCCCCCCGGCCGAGGGCGAAAAACTGTTTTTT	CASSPPPAEGEKLFF
once	TRBV30	TRBJ1-2	-	TGTGCCTGGAATCTCCCGGGGAGGGATGGCTACACCTTC	CAWNLPGRDGYTF
-	TRBV10-3	TRBJ1-2	-	TGTGCCATCACCAATGTCAACAGCGGCTATGGCTACACCTTC	CAITNVNSGYGYTF
-	TRBV5-4	TRBJ2-5	TRBD2	TGTGCCAGCAGCCCGGCCCGGGGGGAAGAGACCCAGTACTTC	CASSPARGEETQYF
-	TRBV7-3	TRBJ1-1	-	TGTGCCAGCAGCTTAATAGAGAACACTGAAGCTTTCTTT	CASSLIENTEAFF
-	TRBV28	TRBJ1-2	TRBD1	TGTGCCAGCAGCTCCGGGACAGGGCTCGGCTACACCTTC	CASSSGTGLGYTF